The 26 T cell receptor beta chains given below trace back to one sample, sequenced in a study of blood T cell repertoires in COVID-19 (dated by TCRdb to 2020 to 2022). Libraries were built with the immunoSEQ multiplex PCR assay. TCRdb's version of the immuneACCESS table is confined to in-frame rearrangements and falls short of the full clone set. An unresolved V gene accounts for under half of the shortfall where checked; the remainder is of unknown origin. Counted in this sample were about 480,000 clones; 75% to 90% of them appeared once. Clones ranked in the top ten supply approximately 4.3% of the sample. Material for sequencing was peripheral blood. The source is a woman between 25 and 40 years old with acute or convalescent COVID-19.

This clone came up once. The rearrangement uses TRBV5-1 and TRBJ1-1; TRBD1 aligns across 11 bases. J was trimmed by 5 bases and V by 6 bases; bases with no gene match: 9. The CDR3 has 15 amino acids. Germline CDR1 and CDR2: SGHRS and YFSETQ. DNA for the CDR3: TGCGCCAGCAAAAACCGGACAGGGGGCCTGACTGAAGCTTTCTTT. This encodes CASKNRTGGLTEAFF.

J is TRBJ2-7 and V is TRBV5-4, with 8 bases aligning to TRBD2. Per germline, CDR1 SGHNT and CDR2 YYREEE (reference sequence). The CDR3 consists of 16 residues. J lost 0 bases, V lost 4 bases, and 9 bases had no gene match. The CDR3 DNA follows: TGTGCCAGCAGCCGCCGGGGGGGGGCGAGCTCCTACGAGCAGTACTTC. Its translation is CASSRRGGASSYEQYF.

The table lists this clone with a count of one. The V call is TRBV29-1, the J call TRBJ2-2; 10 positions agree with TRBD2. In germline, CDR1 is SQVTM, CDR2 ANQGSEA. This CDR3 region has 17 residues. V shed 0 bases, J shed 3 bases, and the junction held 7 bases outside the gene matches. The CDR3 bases are TGCAGCGTTGAAGATCTTCTAGCGGGGGAATACACCGGGGAGCTGTTTTTT. Encoded protein: CSVEDLLAGEYTGELFF.

The rearrangement joins TRBV5-8 to TRBJ2-7, with TRBD1 as a possible D gene (6 bases). This CDR3 contains 15 residues. Germline V CDR1 and CDR2: SGHTS, YDEGEE. V lost 0 bases and J 6 bases, leaving 16 bases between the germline ends. The CDR3: CASSLAGTNRGEQYF. In nucleotides, the CDR3 is TGTGCCAGCAGCTTGGCTGGGACAAATCGTGGCGAGCAGTACTTC.

The chain joins TRBV5-5 to TRBJ2-7, with D uncertain. Deletions cut 8 bases from V and 5 bases from J, with 17 bases between. The CDR3 spans 13 residues. Germline CDR1 reads SGHKS; CDR2 reads YYEKEE (reference sequence). The CDR3 DNA reads TGTGCCAGTAGCCCTTGGCAGCGCGACGAGCAGTACTTC. Its translation is CASSPWQRDEQYF.

A few counts support this clone. The chain is built from TRBV6-5 and TRBJ1-2, with D possibly TRBD1 on 5 matching bases. V lost 0 bases and J lost 4, with 12 bases in between. The germline V gene has CDR1 MNHEY and CDR2 SVGAGI. The CDR3 spans 15 residues. The CDR3 region is CASSYSWGGGYGYTF. The CDR3 coding sequence is TGTGCCAGCAGTTACTCTTGGGGGGGAGGCTATGGCTACACCTTC.

The chain employs TRBV2 and TRBJ1-1; 7 bases are a match to TRBD1. The trim removed 6 bases at V and 1 base at J, leaving 5 bases unmatched. Germline CDR1 is SNHLY and CDR2 is FYNNEI. The length of the CDR3 is 14 residues. The CDR3 sequence is CASRTTGSNTEAFF. The CDR3 DNA reads TGTGCCAGCAGGACGACAGGGTCGAACACTGAAGCTTTCTTT.

The chain recombines TRBV18 with TRBJ2-3; 9 nucleotides match TRBD1. V lost 2 bases to trimming and J lost 6 bases; unmatched junction nucleotides: 0. Germline values: CDR1 KGHSH, CDR2 LQKENI. The length of the CDR3 is 13 residues. The CDR3 protein is CASSPGQGDTQYF. The CDR3 nucleotides read TGTGCCAGCTCACCAGGACAGGGGGATACGCAGTATTTT.

The chain employs TRBV6-5 and TRBJ2-7; D is possibly TRBD1 (6 bases). With 6 bases removed from V and 5 bases from J, the gap between germline ends came to 17 bases. CDR3 size: 14 residues. Germline V gene lookup returns CDR1 MNHEY and CDR2 SVGAGI. The CDR3: CASSILQGYDEQYF. In nucleotides, the CDR3 is TGTGCCAGCAGCATCTTACAGGGTTACGACGAGCAGTACTTC.

The chain recombines TRBV4-2 with TRBJ1-1, with D unclear. Germline assignment: CDR1 LGHNA and CDR2 YNFKEQ. There are 13 residues in the CDR3. V was clipped by 8 bases and J by 1 base, with 11 bases between them. Here the CDR3 reads CASCSQRNTEAFF. The CDR3 bases are TGTGCCAGCTGCTCACAGAGGAACACTGAAGCTTTCTTT.

In its sample, this clone was seen once. V and J are TRBV19 and TRBJ2-1; the D gene is possibly TRBD1 (6 bases). Trimming left V 6 bases short and J 3 bases short, with 9 bases between. Germline loops: CDR1 LNHDA, CDR2 SQIVND (reference sequence). The CDR3 consists of 13 residues. CDR3: CASRRQDYNEQFF. The CDR3 DNA is TGTGCCAGTAGGAGACAGGACTACAATGAGCAGTTCTTC.

This clone was seen more than once but under ten times. The sample holds other DNA sequences that translate to the same CDR3. The chain couples TRBV5-1 to TRBJ2-7, with 10 positions matching TRBD1. The CDR3 has 14 residues. V trimming: 4 bases; J trimming: 2 bases; junction bases outside the gene matches: 3. Germline lookup yields CDR1 SGHRS and CDR2 YFSETQ. The CDR3 DNA reads as TGCGCCAGCAGCCCCGGACAGGGGGCCTACGAGCAGTACTTC. It yields the protein CASSPGQGAYEQYF.

The chain combines TRBV10-2 with TRBJ2-7; D is possibly TRBD1 (5 bases). The CDR3 length is 13 residues. Germline V gene lookup returns CDR1 WSHSY and CDR2 SAAADI. Trimming took off 3 bases at V and 2 bases at J, with 8 bases between the two ends. CDR3 in DNA: TGCGCCAGCAGTGATACAGGACCCTACGAGCAGTACTTC. As protein: CASSDTGPYEQYF.

The chain has TRBV2 and TRBJ2-7; 8 bases align to TRBD1. With 4 bases clipped from V and 3 bases from J, the junction kept 8 bases outside the gene matches. The CDR3 has 15 residues. The germline V gene has CDR1 SNHLY and CDR2 FYNNEI. The CDR3 reads CASSVVGQGNYEQYF. The CDR3 region has the DNA TGTGCCAGCAGTGTCGTTGGACAGGGAAACTACGAGCAGTACTTC.

The chain employs TRBV5-5 and TRBJ2-7, with D uncertain. V dropped 6 bases and J dropped 0 bases, with 16 bases sitting between them. Germline-derived CDR1 and CDR2 are SGHKS and YYEKEE (reference sequence). The CDR3 spans 15 residues. As DNA, the CDR3 is TGTGCCAGCAACCCCTGGCGGAGCCTCTCCTACGAGCAGTACTTC. Translation: CASNPWRSLSYEQYF.

The chain links TRBV5-4 to TRBJ2-3; no definite D call. Germline assignment: CDR1 SGHNT and CDR2 YYREEE (reference sequence). V lost 4 bases, J lost 0 bases, and 12 bases lay in between. This CDR3 is 15 amino acids long. CDR3 sequence reads: CASSAAPTSTDTQYF. CDR3 sequence (DNA): TGTGCCAGCAGCGCGGCCCCGACGAGCACAGATACGCAGTATTTT.

In DNA form, the CDR3 reads TGTGCCAGCAGCTTAAACAGCCAGGGGATAGGCTACACCTTC. Translated, it gives CASSLNSQGIGYTF. The chain has TRBV7-3 and TRBJ1-2; D perhaps matches TRBD1 (6 bases). With 1 base removed from V and 8 bases from J, the gap between germline ends came to 14 bases. Germline CDR1 reads SGHTA; CDR2 reads FQGTGA. The CDR3 is 14 amino acids.

The chain uses TRBV5-6 and TRBJ1-3, with D perhaps matching TRBD1 (5 bases). The CDR3 has 16 amino acids. V was pared by 4 bases and J by 2 bases, with 16 bases between. Germline-derived CDR1 and CDR2 are SGHDT and YYEEEE. In DNA, the CDR3 is TGTGCCAGCAGCCTAATGGGCAGGGCAGCTGGAAACACCATATATTTT. Encoded protein: CASSLMGRAAGNTIYF. The full variable domain, with the rest looked up from reference TRBV5-6 and TRBJ1-3, is DAGVTQSPTHLIKTRGQQVTLRCSPKSGHDTVSWYQQALGQGPQFIFQYYEEEERQRGNFPDRFSGHQFPNYSSELNVNALLLGDSALYLCASSLMGRAAGNTIYFGEGSWLTVV.

The J gene is TRBJ1-5, the V gene TRBV5-5; possibly TRBD1 for D (5 bases). The germline gives CDR1 SGHKS, CDR2 YYEKEE (reference sequence). Trimming removed 1 base from V and 6 bases from J, with 14 bases in between. CDR3 length equals 15 residues. The CDR3 coding sequence is TGTGCCAGCAGCTTGTCGCCAGGGAGGGGTCAGCCCCAGCATTTT. It is translated as CASSLSPGRGQPQHF.

J is TRBJ2-7 and V is TRBV29-1, with D maybe TRBD1 (7 bases). Germline loops: CDR1 SQVTM, CDR2 ANQGSEA. The CDR3 is 13 residues long. V lost 6 bases and J lost 4, with 16 bases in between. In DNA form, the CDR3 reads TGCAGCGTGGCGGGACAGTTAACATACGAGCAGTACTTC. Translated, it gives CSVAGQLTYEQYF.

Many counts were recorded for this clone. The chain employs TRBV7-7 and TRBJ1-5; 7 nucleotides match TRBD1. This CDR3 region has 15 residues. Germline V gene lookup returns CDR1 SSHAT and CDR2 FNYEAQ (reference sequence). The ends lost 3 bases at V and 9 bases at J; junction bases unmatched: 11. CDR3 sequence reads: CASSLAWRDSRPQHF. The CDR3 coding sequence is TGTGCCAGCAGCTTGGCCTGGCGGGACAGCCGGCCCCAGCATTTT. Together with reference TRBV7-7 and TRBJ1-5, the CDR3 gives the full variable domain: GAGVSQSPRYKVTKRGQDVTLRCDPISSHATLYWYQQALGQGPEFLTYFNYEAQPDKSGLPSDRFSAERPEGSISTLTIQRTEQRDSAMYRCASSLAWRDSRPQHFGDGTRLSIL.

V and J are TRBV5-1 and TRBJ1-4; 9 bases line up with TRBD1. The V and J ends lost 2 bases and 5 bases, in that order; junction bases with no gene match: 4. This CDR3 has 15 residues. CDR1 and CDR2 from the germline V gene are SGHRS and YFSETQ. CDR3 amino acids: CASSFGTGPNEKLFF. DNA of the CDR3: TGCGCCAGCAGCTTTGGGACAGGGCCAAATGAAAAACTGTTTTTT.

The gene calls are TRBV15 and TRBJ1-2, with D perhaps TRBD1 (6 bases). The CDR3 spans 14 residues. Germline loops: CDR1 LNHNV, CDR2 YYDKDF (reference sequence). V lost 4 bases, J lost 4 bases, and 13 bases lay in between. The CDR3 spells CATSTNREGYGYTF. DNA of the CDR3: TGTGCCACCAGCACCAACAGGGAAGGCTATGGCTACACCTTC.

The CDR3 DNA reads TGCGCCAGCAGCTTGGACACCCCGGGGGTTGGCACCGGGGAGCTGTTTTTT. It translates to CASSLDTPGVGTGELFF. The chain joins TRBV5-1 to TRBJ2-2; the D gene is possibly TRBD2 (6 bases). Looked up from germline, CDR1 is SGHRS and CDR2 is YFSETQ. The V gene lost 0 bases and the J gene lost 4 bases, with 16 bases spanning the gap. The CDR3 covers 17 residues.

This chain connects TRBV6-2 or TRBV6-3 to TRBJ1-1; 8 nucleotides line up with TRBD1. This CDR3 comprises 13 residues. CDR1 is MNHEY, CDR2 SVGEGT, per germline. V shed 3 bases and J 7 bases; nucleotides not matched to a gene: 4. CDR3 sequence: CASSYPGTGEAFF. CDR3 DNA: TGTGCCAGCAGTTATCCCGGGACAGGTGAAGCTTTCTTT.

The CDR3 here is CASSATHYRDRVNYEQYF. The CDR3 nucleotides read TGTGCCAGCAGCGCTACACACTACCGGGACAGGGTAAACTACGAGCAGTACTTC. V gene TRBV7-9 combines with J gene TRBJ2-7, with TRBD1 matching over 9 bases. This CDR3 region has 18 residues. Trimming cost V 5 bases and J 3 bases; bases outside gene matches: 17. CDR1 and CDR2 (germline): SEHNR, FQNEAQ (reference sequence). Supplemented by reference TRBV7-9 and TRBJ2-7, the full variable domain reads DTGVSQNPRHKITKRGQNVTFRCDPISEHNRLYWYRQTLGQGPEFLTYFQNEAQLEKSRLLSDRFSAERPKGSFSTLEIQRTEQGDSAMYLCASSATHYRDRVNYEQYFGPGTRLTVT.